The sequence of this T cell receptor beta chain was determined in a study of OX40 agonist ivuxolimab in advanced cancers. Clones were read by immunoSEQ multiplex PCR, and TCRdb kept only the in-frame ones, dropping some. Counted here are 15,000 to 20,000 clones, 73% occurring once; the ten biggest clones make up 30% to 40%. Germline CDR1 and CDR2: MNHNY and SVGAGI (reference sequence). This CDR3 has 14 amino acids. V lost 7 bases and J lost 0, with 12 bases in between. The TCR was taken from an adult with an advanced solid tumor such as melanoma, head and neck, liver or kidney cancer. Sequenced here: CD4+ or CD8+ T cells sorted from blood, sampled in a trial of the OX40 agonist ivuxolimab. This sequence joins TRBV6-6 and TRBJ1-1, with no clear D. CDR3 region: CASTLMDLNTEAFF. In nucleotides, the CDR3 is TGTGCCAGCACTCTAATGGACCTGAACACTGAAGCTTTCTTT.